Listed here are 21 T cell receptor beta chains from one sample, sequenced in a study of beta chain features in type 1 diabetes. Expressed TCRB transcripts got sequenced, as all isolated RNA was reverse transcribed. Clones were read by immunoSEQ multiplex PCR, and TCRdb kept only the in-frame ones, dropping some. The sample records under 250,000 clones, roughly a tenth being singletons. The specimen sequenced was central memory CD4+ T cells from blood. The origin of the receptors is a man between 18 and 35 years old in good health.

The chain links TRBV27 to TRBJ2-3, with 9 bases lining up with TRBD1. CDR1 MNHEY and CDR2 SMNVEV come from the germline V gene (reference sequence). This CDR3 has 14 residues. The junction had 4 bases not matched to a gene; V was cut back by 6 bases and J by 3 bases. CDR3 in amino acids: CASSLTGGTDTQYF. For the CDR3, the DNA is TGTGCCAGCAGCCTGACAGGGGGGACAGATACGCAGTATTTT.

This clone showed up just a few times. The chain is built from TRBV15 and TRBJ1-1; TRBD1 might be the D (5 bases). The V end was cut by 0 bases, the J end by 6 bases, with 14 bases between. The germline V gene has CDR1 LNHNV and CDR2 YYDKDF (reference sequence). The CDR3 extends over 15 amino acids. CDR3 in amino acids: CATSRDGQGRAEAFF. For the CDR3, the DNA is TGTGCCACCAGCAGAGATGGGCAGGGAAGGGCTGAAGCTTTCTTT.

V gene TRBV28 combines with J gene TRBJ2-3, with a weak D call TRBD2 (5 bases). Trimming left V 5 bases short and J 11 bases short, with 14 bases between. Germline V gene sequence: CDR1 MDHEN, CDR2 SYDVKM. The CDR3 is 12 amino acids. The CDR3 DNA reads TGTGCCAGCAGTCCCGGAGAGGGATTGCAGTATTTT. Translation gives CASSPGEGLQYF.

This clone came up a few times. This chain joins TRBV7-9 and TRBJ2-1, with D tentatively TRBD1 (6 bases). The CDR3 runs 15 residues. Trimming shortened V by 1 base and J by 4 bases, and 11 bases separated the two germline ends. Germline V lookup: CDR1 SEHNR, CDR2 FQNEAQ (reference sequence). This CDR3 reads CASSLEGQGYNEQFF. The CDR3 DNA reads TGTGCCAGCAGCTTAGAAGGGCAGGGGTACAATGAGCAGTTCTTC.

The gene calls are TRBV9 and TRBJ2-3; D possibly uses TRBD1 or TRBD2 (5 bases each). V was pared by 4 bases and J by 2 bases, with 17 bases between. This CDR3 contains 16 residues. Germline assignment: CDR1 SGDLS and CDR2 YYNGEE. The chain's CDR3 is CASSPRIGTSTDTQYF. CDR3 bases: TGTGCCAGCAGCCCTAGAATAGGGACCTCCACAGATACGCAGTATTTT. The variable domain in full, with the rest retrieved from reference TRBV9 and TRBJ2-3, is DSGVTQTPKHLITATGQRVTLRCSPRSGDLSVYWYQQSLDQGLQFLIQYYNGEERAKGNILERFSAQQFPDLHSELNLSSLELGDSALYFCASSPRIGTSTDTQYFGPGTRLTVL.

This clone appeared a few times. V usage is TRBV11-1 and J usage is TRBJ2-5; the match to TRBD2 covers 10 bases. The germline V gene has CDR1 SGHAT and CDR2 FQDESV (reference sequence). The CDR3 has 16 amino acids. J was trimmed by 0 bases and V by 0 bases; bases with no gene match: 1. The CDR3 sequence is CASSLASGRYQETQYF. The CDR3, as DNA: TGTGCCAGCAGCTTAGCTAGCGGGAGGTACCAAGAGACCCAGTACTTC.

The chain links TRBV7-3 to TRBJ2-3; 8 positions agree with TRBD1. V lost 5 bases and J lost 1; bases outside the gene matches: 5. Per germline, CDR1 SGHTA and CDR2 FQGTGA. The length of the CDR3 is 15 residues. CDR3 in DNA: TGTGCCAGCAGCGCGACAGGGGTCGGCACAGATACGCAGTATTTT. This gives the protein CASSATGVGTDTQYF.

The chain is built from TRBV19 and TRBJ1-5; D unclear. There are 13 residues in the CDR3. Trimming took 0 bases from V and 5 from J, leaving 5 bases between them. Germline CDR1 LNHDA, CDR2 SQIVND (reference sequence). The CDR3 protein is CASSIDLDQPQHF. The CDR3, as DNA: TGTGCCAGTAGTATAGACCTGGATCAGCCCCAGCATTTT.

This clone has a count of ten or more. The chain carries TRBV28 and TRBJ2-1; TRBD2 might be the D (6 bases). CDR3 length: 15 residues. V was clipped by 3 bases and J by 5 bases, with 14 bases between them. Germline loops: CDR1 MDHEN, CDR2 SYDVKM. The CDR3 reads CASSFSGLLNNEQFF. The CDR3 DNA reads TGTGCCAGCAGTTTTTCTGGACTACTCAACAATGAGCAGTTCTTC.

This clone occurred a few times. This chain connects TRBV29-1 to TRBJ2-1; TRBD2 matches 7 bases. J gave up 7 bases and V 7 bases, and 7 bases lay outside the gene matches. Germline loops: CDR1 SQVTM, CDR2 ANQGSEA. This CDR3 spans 12 amino acids. This CDR3 reads CSALLASNEQFF. CDR3 DNA: TGCAGCGCTCTACTAGCGTCGAATGAGCAGTTCTTC.

This clone was observed a handful of times. The gene calls are TRBV30 and TRBJ2-1; possibly TRBD2 for D (5 bases). CDR1 is GTSNPN and CDR2 is SVGIG in the germline V gene (reference sequence). Trimming pared 1 base from V and 9 bases from J, leaving 13 bases between. The CDR3 runs to 13 residues. The CDR3: CAWSAGKGVEQFF. CDR3 sequence (DNA): TGTGCCTGGAGTGCGGGTAAGGGAGTTGAGCAGTTCTTC.

The chain employs TRBV29-1 and TRBJ2-1; the D is unclear. The CDR3 has 11 amino acids. The V end lost 7 bases, the J end lost 6 bases, and 10 bases lay between the germline ends. Germline V gives CDR1 SQVTM, CDR2 ANQGSEA. The CDR3 reads CSGELTNEQFF. The CDR3 region has the DNA TGCAGCGGTGAGCTAACCAATGAGCAGTTCTTC.

This rearrangement joins TRBV4-2 to TRBJ2-1; 9 bases line up with TRBD1. V dropped 3 bases and J dropped 0; count of bases not matched to a gene: 6. Germline values: CDR1 LGHNA, CDR2 YNFKEQ. This CDR3 is built from 17 residues. The CDR3 loop reads CASSQFGTGSSYNEQFF. The CDR3 DNA is TGTGCCAGCAGCCAGTTCGGGACAGGGAGCTCCTACAATGAGCAGTTCTTC.

Concerning this clone itself: A read error may account for a junction end that differs from germline. V gene TRBV5-1 combines with J gene TRBJ2-7, with D maybe TRBD1 (5 bases). The CDR3 is 11 residues long. Per germline, CDR1 SGHRS and CDR2 YFSETQ. CDR3 region: CASSLEGPLFF. CDR3 sequence (DNA): TGCGCCAGCAGCTTGGAGGGGCCGCTCTTCTTC. Full variable domain (rest looked up from reference TRBV5-1 and TRBJ2-7): KAGVTQTPRYLIKTRGQQVTLSCSPISGHRSVSWYQQTPGQGLQFLFEYFSETQRNKGNFPGRFSGRQFSNSRSEMNVSTLELGDSALYLCASSLEGPLFFGPGTRLTVT.

The CDR3 reads CASSLPPNTGRGYNEQFF. In DNA, the CDR3 is TGTGCCAGCAGCCTTCCACCCAATACGGGACGCGGATACAATGAGCAGTTCTTC. V usage is TRBV14 and J usage is TRBJ2-1; D may be TRBD1 or TRBD2 (5 bases each). The V and J ends lost 4 bases and 4 bases respectively, with 23 bases between them. CDR1 SGHDN and CDR2 FVKESK come from the germline V gene. The CDR3 covers 18 residues. The full variable domain, with the rest looked up from reference TRBV14 and TRBJ2-1, is EAGVTQFPSHSVIEKGQTVTLRCDPISGHDNLYWYRRVMGKEIKFLLHFVKESKQDESGMPNNRFLAERTGGTYSTLKVQPAELEDSGVYFCASSLPPNTGRGYNEQFFGPGTRLTVL.

The sample holds a few counts of this clone. The CDR3 DNA reads as TGTGCCAGCAGCCCGACACAGGGAAACACTTACAATGAGCAGTTCTTC. Translating gives CASSPTQGNTYNEQFF. This chain uses TRBV11-2 with TRBJ2-1; tentatively, D is TRBD1 (6 bases). The germline V gene has CDR1 SGHAT and CDR2 FQNNGV. This CDR3 spans 16 amino acids. V lost 5 bases and J 4 bases, leaving 18 bases between the germline ends.

This chain joins TRBV25-1 and TRBJ2-2; the D gene is possibly TRBD1 (5 bases). CDR1 and CDR2 (germline): MGHDK, SYGVNS. The CDR3 has 15 amino acids. Trimming left V 3 bases short and J 5 bases short, with 13 bases between. The CDR3, as DNA: TGTGCCAGCAGTGACAGGGTCTTCGGGACCGGGGAGCTGTTTTTT. Its translation: CASSDRVFGTGELFF.

The V gene is TRBV30, the J gene TRBJ1-4; tentative D call: TRBD1 (6 bases). CDR3 size: 13 residues. V was trimmed by 8 bases and J by 7 bases, leaving 17 bases between them. The germline gives CDR1 GTSNPN, CDR2 SVGIG (reference sequence). CDR3 loop: CAAAGTRGEKLFF. Written as DNA, the CDR3 is TGTGCCGCCGCCGGGACACGGGGTGAAAAACTGTTTTTT.

The sample holds many counts of this clone. This chain joins TRBV7-6 and TRBJ1-3, with D unclear. Looked up from germline, CDR1 is SGHVS and CDR2 is FNYEAQ. This CDR3 is 13 amino acids long. V lost 4 bases and J 7 bases, leaving 11 bases between the germline ends. This CDR3 reads CASSSQPENTIYF. CDR3 in DNA: TGTGCCAGCAGCTCTCAGCCGGAGAACACCATATATTTT.

The rearrangement uses TRBV5-4 and TRBJ1-3; D is possibly TRBD1 (5 bases). Germline V CDR1 and CDR2: SGHNT, YYREEE (reference sequence). This CDR3 is 15 amino acids long. Trimming took 1 base from V and 0 from J, leaving 8 bases between them. The CDR3 loop reads CASSLRGGSGNTIYF. In DNA, the CDR3 is TGTGCCAGCAGCTTGAGGGGAGGCTCTGGAAACACCATATATTTT.

This clone was seen only a few times. Germline is not matched at one junction end, which may reflect a read error. The rearrangement uses TRBV7-9 and TRBJ2-6; the match to TRBD2 covers 8 bases. This CDR3 contains 16 residues. CDR1 is SEHNR and CDR2 is FQNEAQ in the germline V gene (reference sequence). DNA for the CDR3: TGCGCCAGCAGCCGTGATAGCGGGGCTGGGGCCAACGTCCTGACTTTC. Its protein product is CASSRDSGAGANVLTF.